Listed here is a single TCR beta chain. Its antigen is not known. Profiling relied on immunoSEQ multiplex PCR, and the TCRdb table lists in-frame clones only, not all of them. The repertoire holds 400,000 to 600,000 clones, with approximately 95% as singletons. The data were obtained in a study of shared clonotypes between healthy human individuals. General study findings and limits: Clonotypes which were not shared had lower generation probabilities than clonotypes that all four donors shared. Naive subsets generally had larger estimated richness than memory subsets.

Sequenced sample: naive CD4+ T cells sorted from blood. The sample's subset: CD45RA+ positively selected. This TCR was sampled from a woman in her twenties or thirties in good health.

The CDR3 sequence: CASCGRGVSNQPQHF. CDR3 DNA sequence: TGTGCCAGCTGCGGTCGTGGGGTTAGCAATCAGCCCCAGCATTTT. The rearrangement links TRBV19 to TRBJ1-5; D remains unclear. Germline V gene lookup returns CDR1 LNHDA and CDR2 SQIVND (reference sequence). V dropped 9 bases and J dropped 0 bases, with 15 bases sitting between them. The CDR3 runs to 15 residues.